This T cell receptor beta chain came from a study of T cell changes during pregnancy in multiple sclerosis. Germline V gene data show CDR1 as MDHEN and CDR2 as SYDVKM. The CDR3 has 17 residues. Trimming left V 2 bases short and J 0 bases short, with 14 bases between. Clones were sequenced by immunoSEQ multiplex PCR, and TCRdb holds only the in-frame ones, with some missing. The sample contains 70,000 to 75,000 clones, 92% of which appear only once. The clonotype was recovered from a female donor with multiple sclerosis, enrolled in a pregnancy study. This specimen was peripheral blood, taken before pregnancy. The V and J genes are TRBV28 and TRBJ1-3; D not certain. CDR3 nucleotides: TGTGCCAGCAGTTTAGTCTGGCTGGGGAGCTCTGGAAACACCATATATTTT. The encoded protein is CASSLVWLGSSGNTIYF. Full variable domain (rest looked up from reference TRBV28 and TRBJ1-3): DVKVTQSSRYLVKRTGEKVFLECVQDMDHENMFWYRQDPGLGLRLIYFSYDVKMKEKGDIPEGYSVSREKKERFSLILESASTNQTSMYLCASSLVWLGSSGNTIYFGEGSWLTVV.